These 8 T cell receptor beta chains share one sample of origin, sequenced in a study of OX40 agonist ivuxolimab in advanced cancers. The assay was immunoSEQ multiplex PCR, and TCRdb's table has in-frame clones only and misses some. Counted here are just under 95,000 clones, around 90% occurring once; the ten biggest clones make up 0.31%. The specimen comprised CD4+ or CD8+ T cells sorted from blood, sampled in a trial of the OX40 agonist ivuxolimab. The origin of the receptors is an adult with an advanced solid tumor such as melanoma, head and neck, liver or kidney cancer.

V is TRBV18 and J is TRBJ2-5; TRBD2 matches at 8 bases. J was trimmed by 0 bases and V by 3 bases; bases with no gene match: 3. Per the germline V gene, CDR1 is KGHSH and CDR2 is LQKENI. This CDR3 region has 15 residues. CDR3 in amino acids: CASSPGGGYQETQYF. The DNA for the CDR3 is TGTGCCAGCTCACCCGGCGGGGGGTACCAAGAGACCCAGTACTTC.

This sequence joins TRBV6-5 and TRBJ2-7; TRBD1 might be the D (5 bases). The germline V gene encodes CDR1 MNHEY and CDR2 SVGAGI. The V gene lost 7 bases and the J gene lost 7 bases, with 17 bases spanning the gap. This CDR3 region has 13 residues. The CDR3 sequence: CASKIKGSGEQYF. CDR3 nucleotides: TGTGCCAGCAAAATAAAGGGGTCTGGAGAGCAGTACTTC.

DNA of the CDR3: TGTGCCAGCAGTTCCCCAACGCCTCAATCCAGGGTTTGTGATGAAAAACTGTTTTTT. Encoded protein: CASSSPTPQSRVCDEKLFF. The V gene is TRBV27, the J gene TRBJ1-4; the D gene is possibly TRBD1 (5 bases). Germline V gene data show CDR1 as MNHEY and CDR2 as SMNVEV (reference sequence). V lost 4 bases and J 6 bases, leaving 27 bases between the germline ends. The CDR3 has 19 amino acids.

The chain joins TRBV2 to TRBJ2-3; 7 nucleotides agree with TRBD1. The CDR3 runs 15 residues. V shed 5 bases, J shed 0 bases, and the junction held 5 bases outside the gene matches. Germline V gene data show CDR1 as SNHLY and CDR2 as FYNNEI. CDR3 protein: CASSRTGTSTDTQYF. DNA for the CDR3: TGTGCCAGCAGTCGGACAGGAACTAGCACAGATACGCAGTATTTT. Together with reference TRBV2 and TRBJ2-3, the CDR3 gives the full variable domain: EPEVTQTPSHQVTQMGQEVILRCVPISNHLYFYWYRQILGQKVEFLVSFYNNEISEKSEIFDDQFSVERPDGSNFTLKIRSTKLEDSAMYFCASSRTGTSTDTQYFGPGTRLTVL.

The chain combines TRBV30 with TRBJ2-7; 7 nucleotides agree with TRBD2. V lost 4 bases to trimming and J lost 0 bases; unmatched junction nucleotides: 9. The germline V gene has CDR1 GTSNPN and CDR2 SVGIG (reference sequence). This CDR3 region has 15 residues. The CDR3, as DNA: TGTGCCTGGAACCGGGACTACGAGCGCTCCTACGAGCAGTACTTC. Translation: CAWNRDYERSYEQYF.

The J gene is TRBJ1-1, the V gene TRBV5-4; D remains ambiguous. V shed 2 bases and J shed 2 bases, with 10 bases lying between them. From germline, CDR1 is SGHNT and CDR2 YYREEE (reference sequence). There are 14 residues in the CDR3. The CDR3: CASSLRLLNTEAFF. Here the CDR3 DNA reads TGTGCCAGCAGCTTACGGCTTCTAAACACTGAAGCTTTCTTT.

V gene TRBV4-2 combines with J gene TRBJ1-5, with 8 bases that match TRBD1. The CDR3 spans 15 residues. Germline assignment: CDR1 LGHNA and CDR2 YNFKEQ. After removal of 6 bases from V and 4 bases from J, the junction contained 8 bases not matched to a gene. CDR3 sequence reads: CASRLNRGANQPQHF. In DNA form, the CDR3 reads TGTGCCAGCAGACTAAACAGGGGGGCAAATCAGCCCCAGCATTTT.

This clone was seen more than once but under ten times. This sequence joins TRBV11-1 and TRBJ1-6; 7 nucleotides agree with TRBD1. The CDR3 extends over 15 amino acids. CDR1 is SGHAT, CDR2 FQDESV, per germline (reference sequence). The ends lost 5 bases at V and 9 bases at J; junction bases unmatched: 10. The CDR3 DNA reads TGTGCCAGCAGCCTGGGGACAGTCACGTCTTCACCCCTCCACTTT. It encodes CASSLGTVTSSPLHF.